This TCR beta chain was observed in a study of identical twins. V shed 2 bases and J shed 7 bases, with 12 bases lying between them. CDR1 is DFQATT, CDR2 SNEGSKA, per germline (reference sequence). The CDR3 sequence is 12 residues long. Study-level findings and limits: Insertions were reduced in abundant cord blood beta clonotypes but not in memory repertoires.

Via MiXCR, TCRdb re-called the 5' RACE reads, giving one row per CDR3 protein. The table shows approximately 240,000 distinct CDR3 sequences, with over 11% occurring only once. Ten or more counts support this clonotype. Its antigen is currently unknown. The receptor was isolated from a woman aged 18-30 years in good health. The chain recombines TRBV20-1 with TRBJ2-7; tentatively, D is TRBD2 (5 bases). Input material: memory (CD45RO+) T cells sorted from blood. The CDR3 protein is CSARSLVSEQYF. In DNA form, the CDR3 reads TGCAGTGCTAGATCACTAGTGTCAGAGCAGTACTTC.